Below, 16 T cell receptor beta chains from the same sample are listed, as sequenced in a study of vaccination and CD4 T cells after COVID-19. CD4+ T cells that had been cultured provided DNA sequenced with the Oncomine TCR Beta short-read assay. In TCRdb, the PCR reads were re-called with MiXCR into one record per CDR3 protein. There are nearly 20,000 distinct CDR3 sequences in the sample; around 46% occur only once, and 3% lies in the top ten. Their target antigens are unknown. As for treatment: roughly 11-day PBMC culture with coronavirus spike peptide pools or control peptides (ViraFEST assay). Source: CD4+ T cells from blood, cultured in vitro, taken after SARS-CoV-2 vaccination. The source of these receptors is a human donor who had recovered from COVID-19.

This clonotype was detected a few times. The chain carries TRBV15 and TRBJ2-3; 7 nucleotides line up with TRBD1. V shed 4 bases, J shed 4 bases, and the junction held 14 bases outside the gene matches. Germline loops: CDR1 LNHNV, CDR2 YYDKDF (reference sequence). The CDR3 covers 17 residues. Here the CDR3 reads CATSTVGTGTVPDTQYF. CDR3 in DNA: TGTGCCACCAGCACAGTGGGGACCGGGACAGTCCCAGATACGCAGTATTTT.

This clonotype was seen a handful of times. The chain employs TRBV15 and TRBJ1-1; the D gene is possibly TRBD1 (6 bases). The V end was cut by 5 bases, the J end by 2 bases, with 24 bases between. This CDR3 comprises 18 residues. The germline CDR1 and CDR2 sequences are LNHNV and YYDKDF (reference sequence). The CDR3: CATSGETSGHPANTEAFF. The CDR3 nucleotides read TGTGCCACCAGCGGCGAGACCTCGGGACACCCCGCTAACACTGAAGCTTTCTTT.

The chain combines TRBV7-2 with TRBJ2-3; a possible D gene is TRBD2 (6 bases). V lost 5 bases and J 5 bases, leaving 11 bases between the germline ends. The CDR3 has 13 amino acids. Germline CDR1 is SGHTA and CDR2 is FQGNSA. The CDR3 DNA follows: TGTGCCAGCAGCCGCCGCGGGGAAGATACGCAGTATTTT. It encodes CASSRRGEDTQYF.

The gene calls are TRBV6-1 and TRBJ2-4; D assignment may be TRBD1 or TRBD2 (6 bases each). Trimming took 7 bases from V and 6 from J, leaving 13 bases between them. Germline V gene data show CDR1 as MNHNS and CDR2 as SASEGT. This CDR3 has 13 residues. The CDR3 nucleotides read TGTGCCAGCACCGCCGGGGGCCCAAACATTCAGTACTTC. This codes for CASTAGGPNIQYF.

This clonotype is medium-sized by share. The chain employs TRBV24-1 and TRBJ1-1; D is perhaps TRBD1 (6 bases). Germline V CDR1 and CDR2: KGHDR, SFDVKD. Between the trimmed V and J ends, which lost 8 bases and 12 bases, there was a span of 15 bases. There are 11 residues in the CDR3. The CDR3 coding sequence is TGTGCCACCAAGGGGGGAGAGGCGACTTTCTTT. It is translated as CATKGGEATFF.

This clonotype was seen a handful of times. V gene TRBV5-1 combines with J gene TRBJ2-7, with 13 nucleotides matching TRBD2. V gave up 0 bases and J gave up 7 bases; unmatched junction bases: 4. Germline-derived CDR1 and CDR2 are SGHRS and YFSETQ. This CDR3 has 15 amino acids. CDR3 nucleotides: TGCGCCAGCAGCTTGGTTGGGACTAGCGGGACAGAGCAGTACTTC. This sequence encodes CASSLVGTSGTEQYF.

This sequence joins TRBV7-2 and TRBJ1-1, with no clear D. The CDR3 is 14 amino acids. The V and J ends lost 3 bases and 1 base respectively, with 9 bases between them. Per germline, CDR1 SGHTA and CDR2 FQGNSA. The CDR3 coding sequence is TGTGCCAGCAGCTTGGACCGTTGGAACACTGAAGCTTTCTTT. Translated: CASSLDRWNTEAFF.

The chain carries TRBV12-3 or TRBV12-4 and TRBJ1-1; no reliable D call. The length of the CDR3 is 13 residues. Trimming removed 8 bases at V and 0 bases at J, with 10 bases between. CDR3 sequence reads: CASRRNMNTEAFF. The CDR3 region has the DNA TGTGCCAGCCGACGGAACATGAACACTGAAGCTTTCTTT.

The gene calls are TRBV7-9 and TRBJ2-3; D remains unclear. Germline loops: CDR1 SEHNR, CDR2 FQNEAQ (reference sequence). The CDR3 totals 15 residues. Trimming removed 4 bases at V and 0 bases at J, with 11 bases between. CDR3 sequence: CASSSAETSTDTQYF. CDR3 coding DNA: TGTGCCAGCAGCTCCGCAGAGACTAGCACAGATACGCAGTATTTT.

This clonotype was observed a few times. This chain joins TRBV7-2 and TRBJ2-1; 12 positions agree with TRBD2. The junction had 7 bases not matched to a gene; V was cut back by 0 bases and J by 4 bases. CDR3 size: 18 residues. Germline V gene lookup returns CDR1 SGHTA and CDR2 FQGNSA. The CDR3 sequence: CASSLAGSTSGGYNEQFF. In DNA, the CDR3 is TGTGCCAGCAGCTTAGCAGGTTCGACTAGCGGGGGATACAATGAGCAGTTCTTC.

The chain recombines TRBV10-1 with TRBJ1-1; D call uncertain. This CDR3 has 13 amino acids. V was cut by 4 bases and J by 3 bases, with 9 bases left in between. Germline CDR1 WNHNN, CDR2 SYGVQD (reference sequence). This chain's CDR3 is CASSGRRDTEAFF. The CDR3 nucleotides are TGCGCCAGCAGTGGTCGGCGGGACACTGAAGCTTTCTTT.

In its sample, this clonotype was seen a few times. V usage is TRBV6-2 or TRBV6-3 and J usage is TRBJ2-5, with unresolved D. The V gene lost 7 bases and the J gene lost 5 bases, with 11 bases spanning the gap. This CDR3 has 12 residues. Germline V CDR1 and CDR2: MNHEY, SVGEGT. CDR3 coding DNA: TGTGCCAGCACAGCAGGTCGGGAGACCCAGTACTTC. As protein: CASTAGRETQYF.

In this sample, this clonotype turned up a few times. The V and J genes are TRBV19 and TRBJ1-1, with 9 nucleotides matching TRBD1. The germline CDR1 and CDR2 sequences are LNHDA and SQIVND (reference sequence). V shed 4 bases and J 3 bases; nucleotides not matched to a gene: 9. CDR3 size: 16 residues. The CDR3 DNA reads TGTGCCAGTAGTAGCCCCCCCGGGACAGGGTACACTGAAGCTTTCTTT. Its protein product is CASSSPPGTGYTEAFF.

The CDR3, as DNA: TGTGCCAGCAGCTCCAGTGGGGGACTAGGAGGATATGGGTACGAGCAGTACTTC. As protein: CASSSSGGLGGYGYEQYF. The chain employs TRBV7-9 and TRBJ2-7; 8 nucleotides align to TRBD2. CDR3 length: 18 amino acids. The germline V gene has CDR1 SEHNR and CDR2 FQNEAQ (reference sequence). V lost 4 bases, J lost 4 bases, and 18 bases stayed unmatched.

V usage is TRBV28 and J usage is TRBJ2-7, with D hard to call. V shed 2 bases and J shed 3 bases, with 11 bases lying between them. CDR1 is MDHEN and CDR2 is SYDVKM in the germline V gene. The CDR3 loop spans 14 amino acids. CDR3 in DNA: TGTGCCAGCAGTTTAAGACCGATTTACTACGAGCAGTACTTC. Amino acids: CASSLRPIYYEQYF.

This clonotype was counted once. The chain has TRBV19 and TRBJ1-5; D may be TRBD1 (6 bases). With 1 base removed from V and 4 bases from J, the gap between germline ends came to 11 bases. This CDR3 has 15 residues. Germline V gene data show CDR1 as LNHDA and CDR2 as SQIVND (reference sequence). The CDR3 reads CASSIVQGPNQPQHF. As DNA, the CDR3 is TGTGCCAGTAGTATAGTACAGGGACCAAATCAGCCCCAGCATTTT. The variable domain in full, completed from reference TRBV19 and TRBJ1-5, reads DGGITQSPKYLFRKEGQNVTLSCEQNLNHDAMYWYRQDPGQGLRLIYYSQIVNDFQKGDIAEGYSVSREKKESFPLTVTSAQKNPTAFYLCASSIVQGPNQPQHFGDGTRLSIL.